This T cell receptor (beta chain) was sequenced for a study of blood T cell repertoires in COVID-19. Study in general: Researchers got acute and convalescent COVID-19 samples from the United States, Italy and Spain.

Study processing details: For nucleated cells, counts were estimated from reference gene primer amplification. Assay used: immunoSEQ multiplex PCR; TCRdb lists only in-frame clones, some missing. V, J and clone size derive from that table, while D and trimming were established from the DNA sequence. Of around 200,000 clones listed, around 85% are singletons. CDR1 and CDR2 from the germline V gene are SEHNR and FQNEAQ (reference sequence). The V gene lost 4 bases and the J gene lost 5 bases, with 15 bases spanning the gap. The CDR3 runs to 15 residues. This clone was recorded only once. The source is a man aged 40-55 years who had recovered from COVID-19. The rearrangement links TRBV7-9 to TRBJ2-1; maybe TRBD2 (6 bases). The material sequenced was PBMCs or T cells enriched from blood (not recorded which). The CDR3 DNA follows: TGTGCCAGCAGCTCCGGGAGTCCTACCGACAATGAGCAGTTCTTC. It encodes CASSSGSPTDNEQFF.